One and the same sample provided the 9 T cell receptor beta chains below, sequenced in a study of early T cells in non-severe SARS-CoV-2 infection. MiXCR was run by TCRdb on the 5' RACE reads, yielding one entry per CDR3 protein. Of approximately 28,000 distinct CDR3 sequences listed, less than 5% are singletons. Sequencing was carried out using whole blood. These receptors all stem from an adult who was a healthcare worker with PCR-confirmed SARS-CoV-2 infection or an uninfected control (not recorded which).

This clonotype was seen ten or more times. V gene TRBV7-2 combines with J gene TRBJ2-1, with 8 bases aligning to TRBD2. J gave up 6 bases and V 2 bases, and 9 bases lay outside the gene matches. The CDR3 sequence is 16 residues long. CDR1 SGHTA and CDR2 FQGNSA come from the germline V gene. CDR3 residues: CASSLMPAGVSNEQFF. The CDR3 region has the DNA TGTGCCAGCAGCTTAATGCCAGCGGGAGTAAGCAATGAGCAGTTCTTC.

This clonotype was observed a handful of times. The chain carries TRBV3-1 and TRBJ1-1; D uncertain. With 6 bases removed from V and 8 bases from J, the gap between germline ends came to 10 bases. CDR1 and CDR2 from the germline V gene are LGHDT and YNNKEL (reference sequence). The CDR3 is made up of 11 amino acids. In DNA form, the CDR3 reads TGTGCCAGCAGATCGGGCCCCGAAGCTTTCTTT. Encoded protein: CASRSGPEAFF.

This clonotype is labeled as medium-sized (0.01 to 0.1%). V gene TRBV2 combines with J gene TRBJ2-1; TRBD1 agrees at 8 bases. This CDR3 is 14 amino acids long. CDR1 and CDR2 (germline): SNHLY, FYNNEI. After removal of 5 bases from V and 5 bases from J, the junction contained 5 bases not matched to a gene. The CDR3 nucleotides read TGTGCCAGCAGTCCCGGGACAGGAAACAATGAGCAGTTCTTC. It is translated as CASSPGTGNNEQFF.

This clonotype was picked up many times. The chain combines TRBV7-9 with TRBJ2-7; D may be TRBD1 (5 bases). The germline V and J ends were trimmed by 5 bases and 0 bases, with 11 bases remaining between them. This CDR3 has 14 amino acids. Germline values: CDR1 SEHNR, CDR2 FQNEAQ (reference sequence). The DNA for the CDR3 is TGTGCCAGCAGCCCAGCAGGGCTCTCCTACGAGCAGTACTTC. The encoded protein is CASSPAGLSYEQYF.

This clonotype was found many times. This sequence joins TRBV5-1 and TRBJ1-2; 7 bases fit TRBD1. The CDR3 is made up of 14 amino acids. Germline-derived CDR1 and CDR2 are SGHRS and YFSETQ. V dropped 3 bases and J dropped 5; count of bases not matched to a gene: 7. DNA for the CDR3: TGCGCCAGCAGCTATGCCGGGACAGCTTATGGCTACACCTTC. Encoded protein: CASSYAGTAYGYTF.

The gene calls are TRBV30 and TRBJ2-1, with D possibly matching TRBD2 (5 bases). With 3 bases removed from V and 4 bases from J, the gap between germline ends came to 19 bases. Per germline, CDR1 GTSNPN and CDR2 SVGIG (reference sequence). The CDR3 spans 16 residues. As DNA, the CDR3 is TGTGCCTGGAGCAGCAGGCGGAGGTCACTTTACAATGAGCAGTTCTTC. Translation: CAWSSRRRSLYNEQFF.

A few counts support this clonotype. The chain couples TRBV19 to TRBJ2-5; D possibly corresponds to TRBD2 (6 bases). With 6 bases removed from V and 2 bases from J, the gap between germline ends came to 10 bases. The V gene's germline CDR1 is LNHDA and CDR2 SQIVND (reference sequence). The length of the CDR3 is 13 residues. The CDR3 is CASRARGQETQYF. In DNA form, the CDR3 reads TGTGCCAGTAGAGCTCGGGGGCAAGAGACCCAGTACTTC.

The sample holds a few counts of this clonotype. This sequence joins TRBV3-2 and TRBJ2-7; the D call of TRBD1 is as the table states it, not checked on the DNA. TRBV3-2 is assigned pseudogene status. There are 15 residues in the CDR3. The CDR3 DNA follows: TGTGCCAGCAGCCAAGATAAGGGACACCGCTACGAGCAGTACTTC. Protein: CASSQDKGHRYEQYF.

This clonotype was seen at least ten times. The V call is TRBV29-1, the J call TRBJ2-7; D not resolved. The germline V and J ends were trimmed by 4 bases and 2 bases, with 12 bases remaining between them. The length of the CDR3 is 13 residues. The germline gives CDR1 SQVTM, CDR2 ANQGSEA. CDR3 in amino acids: CSVVGWGTYEQYF. The CDR3 bases are TGCAGCGTTGTTGGATGGGGTACCTACGAGCAGTACTTC.